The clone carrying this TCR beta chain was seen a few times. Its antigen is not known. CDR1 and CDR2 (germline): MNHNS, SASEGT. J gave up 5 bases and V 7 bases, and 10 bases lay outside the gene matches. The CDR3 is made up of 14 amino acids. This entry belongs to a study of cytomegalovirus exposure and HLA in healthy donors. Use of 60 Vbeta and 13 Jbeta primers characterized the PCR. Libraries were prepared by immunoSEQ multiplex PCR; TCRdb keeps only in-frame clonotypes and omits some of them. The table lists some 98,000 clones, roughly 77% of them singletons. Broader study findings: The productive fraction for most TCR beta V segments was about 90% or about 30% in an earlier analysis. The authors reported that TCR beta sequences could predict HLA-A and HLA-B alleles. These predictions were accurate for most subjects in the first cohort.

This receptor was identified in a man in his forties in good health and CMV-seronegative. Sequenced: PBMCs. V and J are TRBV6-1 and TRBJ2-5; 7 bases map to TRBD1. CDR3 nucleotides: TGTGCCAGCATCACCGACAGGGCAGGGGAGACCCAGTACTTC. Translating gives CASITDRAGETQYF.